This note documents a single T cell receptor beta chain sequence. Its cognate antigen has yet to be identified. Base quality data are lacking; no much larger clone is found one base away. TCR beta CDR3 regions were amplified from RNA transcripts. The TCR CDR3 was subjected to a first round of RT-PCR using the HTBI primer set and the Qiagen OneStep RT-PCR kit. A second multiplex PCR round built the libraries, followed by size selection and purification. Paired-end sequencing of the libraries was performed with 100 bp reads on an Illumina HiSeq2000. As for the authors' bioinformatics: SOAPnuke was used to process the raw data, removing reads that contained adapters or uncalled bases, had a mean Phred below 15, or lacked an exact match to the constant primer or identifier. COPE v1.2.5 was used to merge the high-quality paired reads, and each unique nucleotide sequence was defined as a clonotype. MiTCR v1.1 was used to align the clonotypes against IMGT TRBV, TRBD and TRBJ reference segments. Only V-J combinations with frequency above 0.0001, covering about 99% of repertoires, were analysed. A TCS score was defined as the ratio of F50 (clonal expansion) to E x V (chaos), with BLOSUM62-based TCRdist applied between CDR3 peptides within each V-J. Welch's t-statistics and random forest reduced 514 V-J features to 13, which were used in a naive Bayes classifier (R e1071). The public reads were reanalyzed by TCRdb: fastp trimming at Q25, MiXCR alignment, in-frame beta chains only. All rows with the same CDR3 protein become a single entry with the most common DNA and genes. These V and J calls rely on TCRdb rather than the paper's analysis. This sample has roughly 700,000 distinct CDR3 sequences in its table, and less than 15% of those were observed once. The biggest ten clones account for roughly a tenth of the sample.

This sample is drawn from a study of T cells in Graves' hyperthyroidism and ophthalmopathy (dated by TCRdb to about 2019). About the investigation overall: Peripheral blood samples were taken at the time of initial diagnosis, prior to any treatment. The 95 to 100 discovery patients were randomly divided into training and test sets at a 7:3 ratio. Prospective prediction of ophthalmopathy was tested in an independent validation cohort consisting of fewer than 20 hyperthyroidism patients and over 15 patients who later progressed to ophthalmopathy. After sampling, hyperthyroidism patients received methimazole starting at 30 mg daily, and ophthalmopathy patients received high-dose intravenous methylprednisolone. The paper describes TCR Vbeta CDR3 sequencing of some 130 peripheral blood samples, made up of about 40 ophthalmopathy patients, 70 to 75 hyperthyroidism patients and some 17 progressor patients. Thyroid tissue and blood T-cell repertoires from several Graves' hyperthyroidism patients were also compared in the study. A discovery cohort of fewer than 110 patients, roughly 43 with Graves' ophthalmopathy and more than 55 with stable Graves' hyperthyroidism, was used to find distinguishing TCR V-J signatures.

CDR1 WSHSY and CDR2 SAAADI were looked up in the germline V gene. Compared with germline, V lacks 6 bases and J lacks 6 bases; bases without a gene match: 6. Taken from cysteine to phenylalanine, the CDR3 has 13 residues. Only CDR3 DNA is held: 39 bases, read in frame from base 1. The paper as a whole reports these results and caveats: Most expanded thyroid clonotypes (frequency above 0.001) were also found in blood, which suggests that blood repertoires may mirror thyroid immune responses. A model built on a 13 V-J signature distinguished ophthalmopathy from stable hyperthyroidism, reaching about 88% sensitivity and around 81% specificity in cross-validation and 80%/75% in testing. In validation, the model predicted progression to ophthalmopathy with approximately 70% sensitivity and roughly 75% specificity, a median of around 6.6 months before onset. No statistical method was used to set the sample size in advance, and investigators knew the group allocation.

A patient counted as having stable Graves' hyperthyroidism if no progression to ophthalmopathy occurred over 18 months of follow-up. The hyperthyroidism patients were between 18 and 65 years old and newly diagnosed, with a disease duration of less than 2 months. Patients with uncontrolled infections, other autoimmune diseases, pregnancy or lactation were excluded. Clinical symptoms, serum thyroxine and TRAb, thyroid ultrasound, and orbital computed tomography formed the basis for the diagnoses. Ficoll-Paque density gradient centrifugation was used to isolate PBMCs from approximately 11 ml of fresh peripheral blood. Total RNA was extracted with Trizol reagent, and quality was checked on an Agilent 2100 Bioanalyzer.

The chain uses TRBV10-2 and TRBJ1-2, with 8 bases aligning to TRBD1. The receptor was derived from a woman aged 18-29 years with Graves' hyperthyroidism. Sequencing was performed on blood. The nucleotide sequence is TGCGCCAGCAGCCTCACGGACAGGGATGGCTACACCTTC. Its protein is CASSLTDRDGYTF.